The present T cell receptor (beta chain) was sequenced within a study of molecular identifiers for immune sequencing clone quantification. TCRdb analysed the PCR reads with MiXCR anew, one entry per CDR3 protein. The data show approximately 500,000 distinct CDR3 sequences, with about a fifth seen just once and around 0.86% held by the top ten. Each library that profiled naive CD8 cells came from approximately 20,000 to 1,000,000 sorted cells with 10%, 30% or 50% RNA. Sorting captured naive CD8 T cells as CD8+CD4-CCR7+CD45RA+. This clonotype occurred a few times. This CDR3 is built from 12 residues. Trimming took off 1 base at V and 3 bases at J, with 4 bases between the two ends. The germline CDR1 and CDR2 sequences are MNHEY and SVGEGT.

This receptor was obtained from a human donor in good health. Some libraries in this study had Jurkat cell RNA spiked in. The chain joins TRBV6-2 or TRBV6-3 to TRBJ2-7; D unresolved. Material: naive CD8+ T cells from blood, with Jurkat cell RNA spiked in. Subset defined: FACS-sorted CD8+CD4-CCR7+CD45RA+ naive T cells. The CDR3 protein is CASSYLDYEQYF. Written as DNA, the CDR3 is TGTGCCAGCAGTTACTTGGACTACGAGCAGTACTTC.